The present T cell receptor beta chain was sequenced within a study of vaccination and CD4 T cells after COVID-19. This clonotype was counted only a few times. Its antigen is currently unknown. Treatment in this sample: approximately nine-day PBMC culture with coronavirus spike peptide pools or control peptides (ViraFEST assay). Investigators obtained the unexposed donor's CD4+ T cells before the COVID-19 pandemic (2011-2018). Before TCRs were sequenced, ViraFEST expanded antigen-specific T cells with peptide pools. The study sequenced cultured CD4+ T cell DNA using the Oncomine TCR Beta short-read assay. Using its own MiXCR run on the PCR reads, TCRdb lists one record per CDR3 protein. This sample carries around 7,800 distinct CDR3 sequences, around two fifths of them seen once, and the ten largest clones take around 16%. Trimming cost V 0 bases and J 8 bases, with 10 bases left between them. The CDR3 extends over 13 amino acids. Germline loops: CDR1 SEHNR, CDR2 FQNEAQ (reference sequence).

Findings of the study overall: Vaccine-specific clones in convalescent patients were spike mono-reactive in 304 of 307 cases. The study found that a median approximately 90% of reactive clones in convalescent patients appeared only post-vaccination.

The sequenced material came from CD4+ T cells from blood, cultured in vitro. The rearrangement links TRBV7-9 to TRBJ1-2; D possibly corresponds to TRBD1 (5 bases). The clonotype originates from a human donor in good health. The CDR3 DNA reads TGTGCCAGCAGCTTAGCGGACATCGGGGGCTACACCTTC. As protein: CASSLADIGGYTF.